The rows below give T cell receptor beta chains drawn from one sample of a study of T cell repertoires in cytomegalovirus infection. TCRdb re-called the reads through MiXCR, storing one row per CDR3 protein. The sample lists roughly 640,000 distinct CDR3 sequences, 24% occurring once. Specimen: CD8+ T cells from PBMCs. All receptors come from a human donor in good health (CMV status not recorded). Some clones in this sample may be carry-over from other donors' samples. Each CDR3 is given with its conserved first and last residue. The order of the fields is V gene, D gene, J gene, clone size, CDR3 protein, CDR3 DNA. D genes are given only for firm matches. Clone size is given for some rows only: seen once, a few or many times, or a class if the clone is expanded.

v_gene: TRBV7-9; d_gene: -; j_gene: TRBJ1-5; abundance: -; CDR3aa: CASSSMAGISNQPQHF; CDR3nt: TGTGCCAGCAGCTCGATGGCGGGGATTAGCAATCAGCCCCAGCATTTT
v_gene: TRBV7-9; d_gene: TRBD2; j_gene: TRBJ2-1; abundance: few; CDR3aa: CASSPWGGNRNEQFF; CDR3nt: TGTGCCAGCAGCCCTTGGGGAGGGAACAGGAATGAGCAGTTCTTC
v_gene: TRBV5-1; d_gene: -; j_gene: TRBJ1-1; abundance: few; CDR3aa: CASSLAPETEAFF; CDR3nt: TGCGCCAGCAGCTTGGCCCCAGAGACTGAAGCTTTCTTT
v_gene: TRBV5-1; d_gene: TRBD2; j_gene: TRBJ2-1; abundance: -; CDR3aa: CASSWEGSISLGLKNYNEQFF; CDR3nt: TGCGCCAGCAGCTGGGAGGGAAGCATATCGTTAGGTCTTAAAAACTACAATGAGCAGTTCTTC
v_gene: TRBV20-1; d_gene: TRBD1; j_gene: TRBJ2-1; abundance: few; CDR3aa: CSASGQGIRNEQFF; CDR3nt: TGCAGTGCTTCCGGACAGGGGATACGGAATGAGCAGTTCTTC
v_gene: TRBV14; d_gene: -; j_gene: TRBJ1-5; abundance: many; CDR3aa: CASSRVNSNQPQHF; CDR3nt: TGTGCCAGCAGCCGGGTCAATAGCAATCAGCCCCAGCATTTT
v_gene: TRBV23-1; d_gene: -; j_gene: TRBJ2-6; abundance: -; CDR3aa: CASSQSRRPISGANVLTF; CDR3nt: TGCGCCAGCAGTCAATCGAGGCGACCGATCTCTGGGGCCAACGTCCTGACTTTC
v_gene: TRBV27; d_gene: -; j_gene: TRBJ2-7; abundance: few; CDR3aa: CASSLGVGLSYEQYF; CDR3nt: TGTGCCAGCAGTTTGGGGGTAGGTCTCTCCTACGAGCAGTACTTC
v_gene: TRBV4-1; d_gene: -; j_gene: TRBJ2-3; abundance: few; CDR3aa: CASSNTPSVSDTQYF; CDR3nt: TGCGCCAGCAGCAATACGCCTAGTGTATCAGATACGCAGTATTTT
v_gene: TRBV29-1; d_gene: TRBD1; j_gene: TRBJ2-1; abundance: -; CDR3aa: CSVTGGSYNEQFF; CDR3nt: TGCAGCGTTACAGGGGGATCCTACAATGAGCAGTTCTTC
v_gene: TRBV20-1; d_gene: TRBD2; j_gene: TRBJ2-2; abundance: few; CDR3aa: CSAIVVAGRGDGELFF; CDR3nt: TGCAGTGCCATCGTGGTAGCGGGTAGGGGTGACGGGGAGCTGTTTTTT
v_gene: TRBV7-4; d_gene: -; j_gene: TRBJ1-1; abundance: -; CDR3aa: CASSTSKGTEAFF; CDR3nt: TGTGCCAGCAGCACATCAAAAGGGACTGAAGCTTTCTTT
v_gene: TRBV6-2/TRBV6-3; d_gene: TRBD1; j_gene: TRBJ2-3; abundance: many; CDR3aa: CASSWDRGLVDTQYF; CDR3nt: TGTGCCAGCAGTTGGGACAGGGGGCTTGTAGATACGCAGTATTTT
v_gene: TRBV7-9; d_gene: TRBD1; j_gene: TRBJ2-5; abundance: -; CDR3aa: CASSPTGTGGETQYF; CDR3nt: TGTGCCAGCAGCCCAACCGGGACAGGGGGTGAGACCCAGTACTTC
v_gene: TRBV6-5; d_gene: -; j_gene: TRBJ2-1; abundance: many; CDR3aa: CASSPSRGNEQFF; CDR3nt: TGTGCCAGCAGTCCATCTAGGGGGAATGAGCAGTTCTTC
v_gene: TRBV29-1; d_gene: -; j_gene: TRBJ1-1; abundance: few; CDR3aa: CSVARAEAFF; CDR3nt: TGCAGCGTTGCCCGGGCAGAAGCTTTCTTT
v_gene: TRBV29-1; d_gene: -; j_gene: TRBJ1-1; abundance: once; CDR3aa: CSARGTGQGTEAFF; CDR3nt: TGCAGCGCCAGGGGTACAGGGCAAGGGACTGAAGCTTTCTTT
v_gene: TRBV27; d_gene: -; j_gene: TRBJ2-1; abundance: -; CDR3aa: CASSLFKAVREQFF; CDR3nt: TGTGCCAGCAGTTTATTCAAAGCGGTCCGAGAGCAGTTCTTC
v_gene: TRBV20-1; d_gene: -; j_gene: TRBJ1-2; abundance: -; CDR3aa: CSARDLPGAAYGYTF; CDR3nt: TGCAGTGCTAGAGATCTCCCAGGGGCCGCTTATGGCTACACCTTC
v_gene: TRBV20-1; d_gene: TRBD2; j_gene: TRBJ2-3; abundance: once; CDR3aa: CSARDLPAAGGRVTDTQYF; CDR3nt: TGCAGTGCTAGAGACCTCCCCGCAGCGGGGGGGCGGGTCACAGATACGCAGTATTTT
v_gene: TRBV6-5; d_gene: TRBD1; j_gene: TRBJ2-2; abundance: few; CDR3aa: CASSYPGQGAATGELFF; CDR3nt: TGTGCCAGCAGTTACCCGGGACAGGGGGCGGCCACCGGGGAGCTGTTTTTT
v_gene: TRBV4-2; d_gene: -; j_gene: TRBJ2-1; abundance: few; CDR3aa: CASSQGPPTNNEQFF; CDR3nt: TGTGCCAGCAGCCAAGGACCACCCACGAACAATGAGCAGTTCTTC
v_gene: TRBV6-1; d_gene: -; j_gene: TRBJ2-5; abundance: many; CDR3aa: CASSSWGTRQETQYF; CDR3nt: TGTGCCAGCAGTTCCTGGGGGACGCGCCAAGAGACCCAGTACTTC
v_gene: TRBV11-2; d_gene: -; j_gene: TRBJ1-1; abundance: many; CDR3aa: CASSLWTAREGTEAFF; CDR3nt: TGTGCCAGCAGCTTATGGACAGCCAGAGAGGGCACTGAAGCTTTCTTT
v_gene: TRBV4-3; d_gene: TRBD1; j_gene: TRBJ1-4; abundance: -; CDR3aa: CASSQRATGIEKLFF; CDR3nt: TGCGCCAGCAGCCAAAGGGCGACAGGGATTGAAAAACTGTTTTTT
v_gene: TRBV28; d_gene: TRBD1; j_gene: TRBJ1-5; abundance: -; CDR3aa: CASSMDRGVGQPQHF; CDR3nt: TGTGCCAGCAGTATGGACAGGGGAGTCGGGCAGCCCCAGCATTTT
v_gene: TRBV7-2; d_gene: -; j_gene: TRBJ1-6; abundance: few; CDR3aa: CASSHEGRYNSPLHF; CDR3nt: TGTGCCAGCAGTCATGAGGGACGGTATAATTCACCCCTCCACTTT
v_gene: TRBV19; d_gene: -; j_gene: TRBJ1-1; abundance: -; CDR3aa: CASSIGRVTEAFF; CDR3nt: TGTGCCAGTAGTATCGGCAGGGTCACTGAAGCTTTCTTT
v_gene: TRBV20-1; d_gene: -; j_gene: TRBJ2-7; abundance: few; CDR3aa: CSAREQGSYEQYF; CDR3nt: TGCAGTGCTAGAGAACAGGGTTCCTACGAGCAGTACTTC
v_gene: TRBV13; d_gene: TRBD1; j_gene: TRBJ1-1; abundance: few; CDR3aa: CASLTGGDEAFF; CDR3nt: TGTGCCAGCTTGACAGGGGGCGATGAAGCTTTCTTT
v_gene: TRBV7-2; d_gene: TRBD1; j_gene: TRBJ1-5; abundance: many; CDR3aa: CASSPDRGGNQPQHF; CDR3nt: TGTGCCAGCAGCCCAGACAGGGGAGGCAATCAGCCCCAGCATTTT
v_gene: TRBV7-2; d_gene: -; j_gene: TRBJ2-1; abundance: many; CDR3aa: CASSSGWIYNEQFF; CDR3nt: TGTGCCAGCAGCTCTGGGTGGATATACAATGAGCAGTTCTTC
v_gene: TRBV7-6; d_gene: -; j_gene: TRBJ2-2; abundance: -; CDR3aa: CASREVSGELFF; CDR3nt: TGTGCCAGCAGGGAGGTCTCCGGGGAGCTGTTTTTT
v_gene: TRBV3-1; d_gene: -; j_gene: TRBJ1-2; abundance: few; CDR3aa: CASSQEAYGYTF; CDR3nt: TGTGCCAGCAGCCAAGAGGCCTATGGCTACACCTTC
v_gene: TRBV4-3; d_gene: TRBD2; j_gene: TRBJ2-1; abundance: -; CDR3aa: CASSLTGTSGGYEQFF; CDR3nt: TGCGCCAGCAGCCTCACCGGGACTAGCGGGGGGTATGAGCAGTTCTTC
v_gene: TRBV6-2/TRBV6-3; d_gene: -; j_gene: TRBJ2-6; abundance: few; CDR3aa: CASSRDSGANVLTF; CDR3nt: TGTGCCAGCAGTCGGGACTCTGGGGCCAACGTCCTGACTTTC
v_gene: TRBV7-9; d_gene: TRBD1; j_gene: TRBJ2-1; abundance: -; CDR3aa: CASSLGQTGGEQFF; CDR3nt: TGTGCCAGCAGCTTAGGGCAGACAGGGGGTGAGCAGTTCTTC
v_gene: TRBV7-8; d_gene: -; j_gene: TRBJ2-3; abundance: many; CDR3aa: CASSLVFADTQYF; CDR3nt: TGTGCCAGCAGCTTAGTGTTCGCAGATACGCAGTATTTT
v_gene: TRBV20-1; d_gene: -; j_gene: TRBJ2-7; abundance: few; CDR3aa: CSARALGDNYEQYF; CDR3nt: TGCAGTGCTAGAGCCCTAGGGGATAACTACGAGCAGTACTTC
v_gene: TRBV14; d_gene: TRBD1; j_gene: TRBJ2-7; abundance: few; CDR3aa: CASSSFRDRTYEQYF; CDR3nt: TGTGCCAGCAGCTCATTTCGGGACAGGACCTACGAGCAGTACTTC
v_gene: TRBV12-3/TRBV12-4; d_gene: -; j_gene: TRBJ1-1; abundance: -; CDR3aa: CASRPLDGPEAFF; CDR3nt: TGTGCCAGCAGACCTCTGGACGGACCCGAAGCTTTCTTT
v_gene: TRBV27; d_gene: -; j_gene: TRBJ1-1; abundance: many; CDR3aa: CASSFGSSTEAFF; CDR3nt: TGTGCCAGCAGTTTTGGTTCTTCGACTGAAGCTTTCTTT
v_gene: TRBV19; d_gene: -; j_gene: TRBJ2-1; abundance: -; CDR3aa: CASRSRGGRGSEQFF; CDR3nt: TGTGCCAGCCGTTCGAGGGGGGGCCGGGGAAGTGAGCAGTTCTTC
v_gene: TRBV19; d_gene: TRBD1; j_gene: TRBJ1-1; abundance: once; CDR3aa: CASSIRGGDTEAFF; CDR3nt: TGTGCCAGTAGTATAAGAGGGGGCGACACTGAAGCTTTCTTT